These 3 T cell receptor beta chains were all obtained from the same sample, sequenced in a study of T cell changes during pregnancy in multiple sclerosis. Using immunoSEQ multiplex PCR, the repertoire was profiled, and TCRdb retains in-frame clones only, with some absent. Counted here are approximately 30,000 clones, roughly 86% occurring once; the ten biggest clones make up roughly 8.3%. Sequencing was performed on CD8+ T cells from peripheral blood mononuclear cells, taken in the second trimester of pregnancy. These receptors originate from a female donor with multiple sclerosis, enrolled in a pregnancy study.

CDR3 nucleotide sequence: TGTGCCAGCAGTCGGATTCCGGGACAGGGACTAGCGGGGGTTACCACCGGGGAGCTGTTTTTT. Its translation: CASSRIPGQGLAGVTTGELFF. The rearrangement uses TRBV2 and TRBJ2-2; TRBD2 aligns across 14 bases. Trimming cost V 5 bases and J 4 bases; bases outside gene matches: 18. The CDR3 totals 21 residues. Per germline, CDR1 SNHLY and CDR2 FYNNEI.

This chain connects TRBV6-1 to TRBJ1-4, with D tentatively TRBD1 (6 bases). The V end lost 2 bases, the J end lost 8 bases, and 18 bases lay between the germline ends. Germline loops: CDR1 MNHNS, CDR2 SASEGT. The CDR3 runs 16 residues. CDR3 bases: TGTGCCAGCAGTGAATATTCAGGCAGGGGTGAAGAAAAACTGTTTTTT. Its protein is CASSEYSGRGEEKLFF.

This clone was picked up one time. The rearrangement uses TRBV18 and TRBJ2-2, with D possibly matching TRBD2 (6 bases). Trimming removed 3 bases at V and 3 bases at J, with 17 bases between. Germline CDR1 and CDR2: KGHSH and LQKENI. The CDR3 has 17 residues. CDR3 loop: CASSPPTRWEDTGELFF. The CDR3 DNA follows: TGTGCCAGCTCACCGCCGACTAGATGGGAGGACACCGGGGAGCTGTTTTTT.